This T cell receptor beta chain was recovered during a study of cytomegalovirus exposure and HLA in healthy donors. Study outcomes and limitations: It was only CMV serostatus that was available as immune exposure information. Follow-up analysis later connected one missense variant in DCLRE1C with trimming of TCR beta V- and J-genes.

This CDR3 contains 14 residues. Trimming cost V 7 bases and J 5 bases; bases outside gene matches: 9. CDR1 and CDR2 from the germline V gene are MNHNS and SASEGT. Points on this clone: Antigen specificity is unknown.

Researchers ran the PCR with 60 Vbeta and 13 Jbeta primers. Sequencing used immunoSEQ multiplex PCR; TCRdb keeps in-frame clones, though not all of them. The table records 210,000 or so clones, over 60% of them present only once. V usage is TRBV6-1 and J usage is TRBJ1-2; TRBD1 aligns across 8 bases. The sample was PBMCs. The receptor's source is a woman aged 25 to 39 in good health and CMV-seropositive. In nucleotides, the CDR3 is TGTGCCAGCACCCACCGGGACAGGACATATGGCTACACCTTC. The encoded protein is CASTHRDRTYGYTF.